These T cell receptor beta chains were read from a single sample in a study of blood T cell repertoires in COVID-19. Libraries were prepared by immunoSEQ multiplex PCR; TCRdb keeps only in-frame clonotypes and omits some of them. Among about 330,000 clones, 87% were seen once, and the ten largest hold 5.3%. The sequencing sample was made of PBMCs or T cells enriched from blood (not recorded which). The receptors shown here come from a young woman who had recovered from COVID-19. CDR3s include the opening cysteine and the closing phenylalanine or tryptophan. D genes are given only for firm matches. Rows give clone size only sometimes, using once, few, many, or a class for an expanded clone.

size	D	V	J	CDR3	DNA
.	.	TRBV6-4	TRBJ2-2	CASSLGAGNTGELFF	TGTGCCAGCAGTCTGGGGGCAGGGAACACCGGGGAGCTGTTTTTT
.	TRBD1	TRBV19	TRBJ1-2	CASSIATGNYGYTF	TGTGCCAGTAGTATAGCGACAGGGAATTATGGCTACACCTTC
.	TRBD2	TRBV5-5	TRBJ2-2	CASSFSGGSNTGELFF	TGTGCCAGCAGCTTTAGCGGGGGCTCCAACACCGGGGAGCTGTTTTTT
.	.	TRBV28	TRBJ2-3	CASSKQGAGYTQYF	TGTGCCAGCAGTAAACAGGGCGCAGGATATACGCAGTATTTT
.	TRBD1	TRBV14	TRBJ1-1	CASSQVGTGVYEAFF	TGTGCCAGCAGCCAAGTGGGGACAGGGGTTTATGAAGCTTTCTTT
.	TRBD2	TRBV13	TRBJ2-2	CASSLDASGADTGELFF	TGTGCCAGCAGCTTAGATGCTAGCGGGGCGGACACCGGGGAGCTGTTTTTT
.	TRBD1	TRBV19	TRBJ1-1	CASSISGRQGVNTEAFF	TGTGCCAGTAGTATCTCGGGGAGACAGGGAGTGAACACTGAAGCTTTCTTT
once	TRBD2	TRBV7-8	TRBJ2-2	CASSLIAGGGPGELFF	TGTGCCAGCAGCTTGATAGCGGGGGGCGGCCCCGGGGAGCTGTTTTTT
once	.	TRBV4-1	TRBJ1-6	CASGGGLRNSPLHF	TGCGCCAGTGGGGGGGGGCTAAGGAATTCACCCCTCCACTTT
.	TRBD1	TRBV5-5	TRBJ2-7	CASCFGQGASYEQYF	TGTGCCAGCTGCTTTGGGCAGGGGGCGTCCTACGAGCAGTACTTC
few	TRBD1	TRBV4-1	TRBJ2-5	CASSATSGTGGQETQYF	TGCGCCAGCAGCGCCACCTCCGGGACAGGGGGCCAAGAGACCCAGTACTTC
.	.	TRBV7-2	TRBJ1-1	CASSLDWGDTEAFF	TGTGCCAGCAGCTTAGACTGGGGGGACACTGAAGCTTTCTTT
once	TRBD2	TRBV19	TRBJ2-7	CASSRGEGIYEQYF	TGTGCCAGTAGCAGAGGGGAGGGAATCTACGAGCAGTACTTC
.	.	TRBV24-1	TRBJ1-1	CATSDGGLDEAFF	TGTGCCACCAGTGATGGAGGGCTCGATGAAGCTTTCTTT
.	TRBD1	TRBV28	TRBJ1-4	CASRSHDRVVEKLFF	TGTGCCAGCAGGTCCCATGACAGGGTAGTTGAAAAACTGTTTTTT
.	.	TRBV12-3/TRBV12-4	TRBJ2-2	CASSSGFAGELFF	TGTGCCAGCAGTTCAGGGTTCGCCGGGGAGCTGTTTTTT
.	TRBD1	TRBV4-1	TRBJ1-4	CASSRDGQAGEKLFF	TGCGCCAGCAGCCGAGACGGACAGGCCGGTGAAAAACTGTTTTTT
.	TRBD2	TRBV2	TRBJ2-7	CASTEAGGPTYEQYF	TGTGCCAGCACAGAAGCGGGGGGGCCGACCTACGAGCAGTACTTC
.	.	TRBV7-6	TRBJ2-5	CASSLVQSQRETQYF	TGTGCCAGCAGCTTAGTACAGTCCCAACGAGAGACCCAGTACTTC
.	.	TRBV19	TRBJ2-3	CASSLGMFSTDTQYF	TGTGCCAGTAGTCTCGGGATGTTTAGCACAGATACGCAGTATTTT
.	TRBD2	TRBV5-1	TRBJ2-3	CASSLAARGATDTQYF	TGCGCCAGCAGCTTGGCCGCGCGGGGGGCCACAGATACGCAGTATTTT
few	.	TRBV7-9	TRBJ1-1	CASSPSTGFGTEAFF	TGTGCCAGCAGCCCGTCGACAGGTTTCGGCACTGAAGCTTTCTTT
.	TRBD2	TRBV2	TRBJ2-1	CASRGLGGYPYNEQFF	TGTGCCAGCAGGGGACTAGGAGGATATCCCTACAATGAGCAGTTCTTC
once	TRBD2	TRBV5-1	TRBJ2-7	CASSPGTSGYYEQYF	TGCGCCAGCAGCCCAGGGACTAGCGGGTACTACGAGCAGTACTTC
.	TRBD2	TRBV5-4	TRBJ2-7	CASSLRGGWHEQYF	TGTGCCAGCAGCTTACGGGGAGGGTGGCACGAGCAGTACTTC
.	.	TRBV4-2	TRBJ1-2	CASSQEGGTDYYGYTF	TGTGCCAGCAGCCAAGAAGGGGGAACAGACTACTATGGCTACACCTTC
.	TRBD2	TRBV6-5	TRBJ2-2	CASSTGGAGTGELFF	TGTGCCAGCAGTACCGGGGGGGCAGGCACCGGGGAGCTGTTTTTT